One and the same sample provided the 25 T cell receptor beta chains below, sequenced in a study of OX40 agonist ivuxolimab in advanced cancers. Sequencing was performed with immunoSEQ multiplex PCR; in TCRdb, only in-frame clones are kept and a portion is missing. This table holds 95,000 to 110,000 clones, approximately 90% found once. Sequences were derived from CD4+ or CD8+ T cells sorted from blood, sampled in a trial of the OX40 agonist ivuxolimab. The receptors stem from an adult with an advanced solid tumor such as melanoma, head and neck, liver or kidney cancer.

V is TRBV27 and J is TRBJ2-7; D gene unclear. Deletions cut 2 bases from V and 3 bases from J, with 14 bases between. The length of the CDR3 is 15 residues. CDR1 is MNHEY and CDR2 is SMNVEV in the germline V gene (reference sequence). CDR3 in DNA: TGTGCCAGCAGTTTACTGGCAGTCAACCGCTACGAGCAGTACTTC. This encodes CASSLLAVNRYEQYF.

This chain links TRBV19 with TRBJ1-1; D possibly corresponds to TRBD1 (5 bases). Germline CDR1 is LNHDA and CDR2 is SQIVND (reference sequence). The length of the CDR3 is 12 residues. V was shortened by 4 bases and J by 10 bases, with 13 bases between the two germline ends. Written as DNA, the CDR3 is TGTGCCAGTAGTACCCCCGGGGCTGGAGCTTTCTTT. Protein product: CASSTPGAGAFF.

This clone came up once. The V call is TRBV19, the J call TRBJ2-5; 11 nucleotides line up with TRBD2. The CDR3 length is 18 residues. CDR1 LNHDA and CDR2 SQIVND come from the germline V gene (reference sequence). With 5 bases clipped from V and 4 bases from J, the junction kept 15 bases outside the gene matches. Here the CDR3 DNA reads TGTGCCAGTAGTGCTCCCGAGACTAGCGGGATCAGGGGAGAGACCCAGTACTTC. Protein product: CASSAPETSGIRGETQYF.

Only one count was recorded for this clone. DNA for the CDR3: TGTGCCATCAGGGTGGGACAGGGCGAAGAGACCCAGTACTTC. It yields the protein CAIRVGQGEETQYF. The rearrangement uses TRBV10-3 and TRBJ2-5, with 9 bases identical to TRBD1. V shed 6 bases, J shed 3 bases, and the junction held 5 bases outside the gene matches. CDR1 and CDR2 (germline): ENHRY, SYGVKD. The CDR3 extends over 14 amino acids.

The chain links TRBV5-1 to TRBJ1-5; 7 nucleotides line up with TRBD1. CDR3 length equals 13 residues. V lost 2 bases to trimming and J lost 7 bases; unmatched junction nucleotides: 3. Germline loops: CDR1 SGHRS, CDR2 YFSETQ. The DNA of the CDR3 is TGCGCCAGCAGCTTCAGACAGGGACAGCCCCAGCATTTT. Translating gives CASSFRQGQPQHF.

Only a few counts were recorded for this clone. The chain uses TRBV5-1 and TRBJ2-1; a weak D match, TRBD1 (6 bases). V dropped 5 bases and J dropped 4 bases, with 16 bases sitting between them. This CDR3 spans 15 amino acids. From germline, CDR1 is SGHRS and CDR2 YFSETQ. The CDR3 DNA reads TGCGCCAGCAGTATCCAGGGGCTTGGGTACAATGAGCAGTTCTTC. Amino acids: CASSIQGLGYNEQFF.

The chain uses TRBV28 and TRBJ2-7; 10 bases agree with TRBD1. This CDR3 is built from 12 residues. The ends lost 11 bases at V and 3 bases at J; junction bases unmatched: 4. CDR1 and CDR2 from the germline V gene are MDHEN and SYDVKM. The CDR3 region has the DNA TGTGCCTCTCGGACAGGGGGCTACGAGCAGTACTTC. This gives the protein CASRTGGYEQYF.

J is TRBJ2-3 and V is TRBV19; D is uncertain. Trimming removed 8 bases from V and 0 bases from J, with 9 bases in between. The length of the CDR3 is 13 residues. Germline assignment: CDR1 LNHDA and CDR2 SQIVND (reference sequence). CDR3 in amino acids: CASGITSTDTQYF. CDR3 DNA sequence: TGTGCCAGTGGGATTACTAGCACAGATACGCAGTATTTT.

The CDR3 loop is CASSSHLVRAYEQYF. The DNA for the CDR3 is TGTGCCAGCAGTTCCCATCTTGTTAGGGCCTACGAGCAGTACTTC. The chain joins TRBV28 to TRBJ2-7; D unresolved. Germline V gene data show CDR1 as MDHEN and CDR2 as SYDVKM. Between the trimmed V and J ends, which lost 4 bases and 2 bases, there was a span of 15 bases. There are 15 residues in the CDR3. The whole variable domain, remainder taken from reference TRBV28 and TRBJ2-7, is DVKVTQSSRYLVKRTGEKVFLECVQDMDHENMFWYRQDPGLGLRLIYFSYDVKMKEKGDIPEGYSVSREKKERFSLILESASTNQTSMYLCASSSHLVRAYEQYFGPGTRLTVT.

J is TRBJ2-7 and V is TRBV6-5; TRBD1 might be the D (6 bases). Germline-derived CDR1 and CDR2 are MNHEY and SVGAGI. The CDR3 consists of 14 residues. V lost 6 bases and J 4 bases, leaving 16 bases between the germline ends. The CDR3 nucleotides read TGTGCCAGCAGCCTCTACAGGGAGCGGTACGAGCAGTACTTC. The encoded protein is CASSLYRERYEQYF.

The chain has TRBV28 and TRBJ2-5, with 7 nucleotides matching TRBD1. The CDR3 is 15 residues long. The V segment lost 4 bases and the J segment 4 bases; nucleotides outside the gene matches: 9. The germline V gene has CDR1 MDHEN and CDR2 SYDVKM. CDR3 DNA: TGTGCCAGCAGTTCCGGGACAGCTTATCGAGAGACCCAGTACTTC. Its translation: CASSSGTAYRETQYF.

The V call is TRBV28, the J call TRBJ1-4; maybe TRBD1 (5 bases). The CDR3 is 18 amino acids. Trimming cost V 7 bases and J 0 bases, with 21 bases left between them. The germline CDR1 and CDR2 sequences are MDHEN and SYDVKM. CDR3 loop: CASNAAGALAATNEKLFF. DNA for the CDR3: TGTGCCAGCAACGCGGCCGGGGCCCTTGCTGCAACTAATGAAAAACTGTTTTTT. The complete variable domain, with remaining parts taken from reference TRBV28 and TRBJ1-4, reads DVKVTQSSRYLVKRTGEKVFLECVQDMDHENMFWYRQDPGLGLRLIYFSYDVKMKEKGDIPEGYSVSREKKERFSLILESASTNQTSMYLCASNAAGALAATNEKLFFGSGTQLSVL.

The rearrangement links TRBV28 to TRBJ2-3; perhaps D is TRBD1 or TRBD2 (5 bases each). The CDR3 consists of 14 residues. Per the germline V gene, CDR1 is MDHEN and CDR2 is SYDVKM. V was shortened by 4 bases and J by 3 bases, with 11 bases between the two germline ends. Here the CDR3 DNA reads TGTGCCAGCAGTTGGGACGCACCAACAGATACGCAGTATTTT. Translating gives CASSWDAPTDTQYF.

This clone has a handful of counts. The V call is TRBV7-2, the J call TRBJ2-5; D unclear. V was clipped by 6 bases and J by 0 bases, with 11 bases between them. Germline V CDR1 and CDR2: SGHTA, FQGNSA. This CDR3 contains 14 residues. The CDR3 loop reads CASRRVGYQETQYF. Here the CDR3 DNA reads TGTGCCAGCAGACGGGTCGGCTACCAAGAGACCCAGTACTTC.

This chain connects TRBV4-3 to TRBJ2-1; 9 bases fit TRBD2. V dropped 5 bases and J dropped 7; count of bases not matched to a gene: 9. This CDR3 has 15 amino acids. CDR1 is LGHNA, CDR2 YSLEER, per germline. The CDR3, as DNA: TGCGCCAGCAGCTTTTTAAGCGGGAGGTGGAATGAGCAGTTCTTC. Its translation: CASSFLSGRWNEQFF.

The chain uses TRBV28 and TRBJ2-5; 9 bases line up with TRBD1. Unmatched junction bases numbered 5, after V lost 2 bases and J lost 4 bases. Germline V gives CDR1 MDHEN, CDR2 SYDVKM. The CDR3 runs 15 residues. The CDR3 region has the DNA TGTGCCAGCAGTTTACGGACAGGGGCAGGAGAGACCCAGTACTTC. Its translation is CASSLRTGAGETQYF.

The chain joins TRBV7-2 to TRBJ2-4, with TRBD2 identical over 9 bases. Germline V gene data show CDR1 as SGHTA and CDR2 as FQGNSA. The CDR3 is 14 amino acids. J gave up 7 bases and V 1 base, and 2 bases lay outside the gene matches. CDR3 region: CASSLGLAVNIQYF. CDR3 DNA sequence: TGTGCCAGCAGCTTAGGACTAGCGGTCAACATTCAGTACTTC.

About this clone: The sample contains more than one DNA sequence encoding this CDR3. The CDR3 spells CASSVGQGPYEQYF. In DNA, the CDR3 is TGTGCCAGCAGTGTTGGACAGGGACCCTACGAGCAGTACTTC. The chain links TRBV9 to TRBJ2-7; 8 bases agree with TRBD1. Germline CDR1 reads SGDLS; CDR2 reads YYNGEE. CDR3 length: 14 residues. Trimming took 5 bases from V and 2 from J; bases not matched to a gene: 6.

This rearrangement joins TRBV28 to TRBJ2-3; D possibly uses TRBD1 or TRBD2 (5 bases each). Germline V gene lookup returns CDR1 MDHEN and CDR2 SYDVKM. This CDR3 has 16 residues. Trimming removed 3 bases from V and 5 bases from J, with 18 bases in between. The CDR3 DNA sequence: TGTGCCAGCAGTTTCGAACGGGGCGTCTTAGGAGATACGCAGTATTTT. The encoded protein is CASSFERGVLGDTQYF.

This chain connects TRBV12-5 to TRBJ2-1; D unclear. The CDR3 is made up of 13 amino acids. The ends were cut back, 4 bases at V and 2 bases at J, with 6 bases in the middle. The V gene's germline CDR1 is LGHNT and CDR2 FRNRAP. The CDR3, as DNA: TGTGCTAGTGGTTACGATCCCTACAATGAGCAGTTCTTC. This gives the protein CASGYDPYNEQFF.

The V and J genes are TRBV11-3 and TRBJ2-7, with TRBD2 matching over 8 bases. Per the germline V gene, CDR1 is SGHNT and CDR2 is YENEEA. The CDR3 consists of 15 residues. V shed 1 base, J shed 7 bases, and the junction held 9 bases outside the gene matches. The CDR3 here is CASSLGIAGWEEQYF. Written as DNA, the CDR3 is TGTGCCAGCAGCTTAGGGATAGCGGGATGGGAAGAGCAGTACTTC.

This chain uses TRBV6-5 with TRBJ1-1, with 7 bases matching TRBD1. With V trimmed by 4 bases and J by 10 bases, 6 bases remained unmatched. The CDR3 is 12 amino acids. The germline V gene has CDR1 MNHEY and CDR2 SVGAGI. The CDR3 DNA reads TGTGCCAGCAGTTCAGTAAACAGGGGAGCTTTCTTT. This gives the protein CASSSVNRGAFF.

The chain combines TRBV5-1 with TRBJ2-1; D is perhaps TRBD2 (5 bases). The germline V gene has CDR1 SGHRS and CDR2 YFSETQ. Trimming removed 4 bases at V and 4 bases at J, with 12 bases between. This CDR3 is built from 14 residues. The CDR3 region is CASSLEGGYNEQFF. The CDR3 DNA follows: TGCGCCAGCAGCCTGGAAGGAGGTTACAATGAGCAGTTCTTC.

The J gene is TRBJ1-4, the V gene TRBV13; D not certain. The length of the CDR3 is 13 residues. V was clipped by 3 bases and J by 3 bases, with 5 bases between them. Per the germline V gene, CDR1 is PRHDT and CDR2 is FYEKMQ (reference sequence). The DNA of the CDR3 is TGTGCCAGCAGCTTGCCCCCTAATGAAAAACTGTTTTTT. Translated, it gives CASSLPPNEKLFF.

The chain carries TRBV5-6 and TRBJ2-2; no definite D call. V gave up 2 bases and J gave up 5 bases, with 7 bases separating them. Germline loops: CDR1 SGHDT, CDR2 YYEEEE. This CDR3 contains 13 residues. In nucleotides, the CDR3 is TGTGCCAGCAGCTTCCTTCTTACCGGGGAGCTGTTTTTT. This gives the protein CASSFLLTGELFF. The variable domain in full, with the rest retrieved from reference TRBV5-6 and TRBJ2-2, is DAGVTQSPTHLIKTRGQQVTLRCSPKSGHDTVSWYQQALGQGPQFIFQYYEEEERQRGNFPDRFSGHQFPNYSSELNVNALLLGDSALYLCASSFLLTGELFFGEGSRLTVL.